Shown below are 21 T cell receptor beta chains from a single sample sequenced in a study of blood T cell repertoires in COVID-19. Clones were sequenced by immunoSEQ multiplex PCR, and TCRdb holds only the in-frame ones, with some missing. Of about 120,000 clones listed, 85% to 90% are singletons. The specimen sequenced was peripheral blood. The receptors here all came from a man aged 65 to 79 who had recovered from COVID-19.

CDR3 bases: TGTGCCAGCAGTGTACGAGAGAACACTGAAGCTTTCTTT. Amino acids: CASSVRENTEAFF. The J gene is TRBJ1-1, the V gene TRBV6-4; D is undetermined. Deletions cut 4 bases from V and 1 base from J, with 7 bases between. Germline V gene data show CDR1 as MRHNA and CDR2 as SNTAGT. The CDR3 runs 13 residues.

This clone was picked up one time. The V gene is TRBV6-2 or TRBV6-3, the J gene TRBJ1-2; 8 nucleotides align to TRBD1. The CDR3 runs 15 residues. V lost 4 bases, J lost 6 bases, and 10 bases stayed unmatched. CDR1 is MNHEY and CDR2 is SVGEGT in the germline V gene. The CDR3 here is CASSFQGAQGHGYTF. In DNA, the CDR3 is TGTGCCAGCAGTTTCCAGGGGGCGCAAGGACATGGCTACACCTTC.

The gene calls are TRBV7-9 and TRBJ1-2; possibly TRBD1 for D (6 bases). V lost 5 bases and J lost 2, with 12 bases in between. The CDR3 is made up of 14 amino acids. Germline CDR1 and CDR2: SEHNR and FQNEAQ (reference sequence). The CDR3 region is CASSPTGQNYGYTF. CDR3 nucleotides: TGTGCCAGCAGCCCTACGGGACAAAACTATGGCTACACCTTC. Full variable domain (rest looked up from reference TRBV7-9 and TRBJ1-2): DTGVSQNPRHKITKRGQNVTFRCDPISEHNRLYWYRQTLGQGPEFLTYFQNEAQLEKSRLLSDRFSAERPKGSFSTLEIQRTEQGDSAMYLCASSPTGQNYGYTFGSGTRLTVV.

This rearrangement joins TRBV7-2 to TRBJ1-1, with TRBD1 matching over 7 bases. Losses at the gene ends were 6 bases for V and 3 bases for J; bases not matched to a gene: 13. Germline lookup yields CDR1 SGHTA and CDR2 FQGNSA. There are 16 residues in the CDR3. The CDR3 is CASSSRGQRPDTEAFF. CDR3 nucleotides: TGTGCCAGCAGTTCTAGGGGACAGCGGCCGGACACTGAAGCTTTCTTT.

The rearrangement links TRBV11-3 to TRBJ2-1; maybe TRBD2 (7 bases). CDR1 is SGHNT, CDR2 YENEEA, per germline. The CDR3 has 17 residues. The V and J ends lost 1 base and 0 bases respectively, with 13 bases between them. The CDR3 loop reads CASSLGGGPGSYNEQFF. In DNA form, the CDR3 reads TGTGCCAGCAGCTTAGGGGGGGGCCCAGGCTCCTACAATGAGCAGTTCTTC.

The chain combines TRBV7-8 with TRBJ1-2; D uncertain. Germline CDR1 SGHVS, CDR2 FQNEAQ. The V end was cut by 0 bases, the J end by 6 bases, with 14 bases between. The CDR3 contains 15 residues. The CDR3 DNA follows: TGTGCCAGCAGCTTAGCGGGTCACATCGCGGATGGCTACACCTTC. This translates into CASSLAGHIADGYTF.

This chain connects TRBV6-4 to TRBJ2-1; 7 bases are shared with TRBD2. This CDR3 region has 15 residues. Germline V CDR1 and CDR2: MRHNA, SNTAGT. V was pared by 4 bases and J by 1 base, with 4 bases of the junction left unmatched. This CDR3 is CASSVERGSYNEQFF. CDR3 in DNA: TGTGCCAGCAGTGTCGAGCGGGGATCCTACAATGAGCAGTTCTTC.

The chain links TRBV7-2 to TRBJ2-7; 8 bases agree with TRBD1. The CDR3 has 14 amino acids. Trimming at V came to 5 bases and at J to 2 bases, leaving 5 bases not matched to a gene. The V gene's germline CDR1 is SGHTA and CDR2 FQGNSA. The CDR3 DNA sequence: TGTGCCAGCAGCCTGGACAGGGCGACCTACGAGCAGTACTTC. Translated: CASSLDRATYEQYF. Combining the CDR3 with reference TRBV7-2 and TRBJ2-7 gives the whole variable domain GAGVSQSPSNKVTEKGKDVELRCDPISGHTALYWYRQSLGQGLEFLIYFQGNSAPDKSGLPSDRFSAERTGGSVSTLTIQRTQQEDSAVYLCASSLDRATYEQYFGPGTRLTVT.

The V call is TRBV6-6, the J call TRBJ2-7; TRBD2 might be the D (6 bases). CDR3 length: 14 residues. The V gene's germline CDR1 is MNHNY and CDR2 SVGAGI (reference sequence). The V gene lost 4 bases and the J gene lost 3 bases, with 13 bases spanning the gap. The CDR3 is CASSSPGSHYEQYF. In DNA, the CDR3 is TGTGCCAGCAGTTCTCCCGGGAGCCACTACGAGCAGTACTTC.

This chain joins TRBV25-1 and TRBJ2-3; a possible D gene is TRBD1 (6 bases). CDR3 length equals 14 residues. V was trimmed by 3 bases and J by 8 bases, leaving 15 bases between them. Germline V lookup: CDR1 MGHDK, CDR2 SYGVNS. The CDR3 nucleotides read TGTGCCAGCAGTGACCCCCAAACAGGGAGTACGCAGTATTTT. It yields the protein CASSDPQTGSTQYF.

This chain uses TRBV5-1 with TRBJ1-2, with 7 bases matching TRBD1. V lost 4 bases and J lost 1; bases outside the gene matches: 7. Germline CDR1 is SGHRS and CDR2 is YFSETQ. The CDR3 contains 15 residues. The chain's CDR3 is CASSVGTAINYGYTF. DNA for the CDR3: TGCGCCAGCAGCGTAGGGACAGCCATTAACTATGGCTACACCTTC. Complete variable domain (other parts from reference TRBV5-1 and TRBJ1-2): KAGVTQTPRYLIKTRGQQVTLSCSPISGHRSVSWYQQTPGQGLQFLFEYFSETQRNKGNFPGRFSGRQFSNSRSEMNVSTLELGDSALYLCASSVGTAINYGYTFGSGTRLTVV.

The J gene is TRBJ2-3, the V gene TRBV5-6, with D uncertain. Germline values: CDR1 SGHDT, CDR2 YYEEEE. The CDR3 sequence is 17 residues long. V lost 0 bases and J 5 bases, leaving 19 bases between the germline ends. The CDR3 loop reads CASSLAVTQRSRDTQYF. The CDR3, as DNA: TGTGCCAGCAGCTTGGCTGTGACTCAGCGTTCTAGAGATACGCAGTATTTT.

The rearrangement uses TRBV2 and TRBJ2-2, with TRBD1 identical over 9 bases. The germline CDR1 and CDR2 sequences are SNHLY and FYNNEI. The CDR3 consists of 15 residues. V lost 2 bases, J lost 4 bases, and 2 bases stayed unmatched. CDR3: CASSETTGGTGELFF. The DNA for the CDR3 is TGTGCCAGCAGTGAAACGACAGGGGGCACCGGGGAGCTGTTTTTT.

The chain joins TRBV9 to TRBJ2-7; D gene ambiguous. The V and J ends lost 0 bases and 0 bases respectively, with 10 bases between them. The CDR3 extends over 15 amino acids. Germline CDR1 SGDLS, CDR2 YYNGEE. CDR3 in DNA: TGTGCCAGCAGCGTAGACTGGCGGAACTCCTACGAGCAGTACTTC. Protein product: CASSVDWRNSYEQYF. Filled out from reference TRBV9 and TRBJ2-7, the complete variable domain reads DSGVTQTPKHLITATGQRVTLRCSPRSGDLSVYWYQQSLDQGLQFLIQYYNGEERAKGNILERFSAQQFPDLHSELNLSSLELGDSALYFCASSVDWRNSYEQYFGPGTRLTVT.

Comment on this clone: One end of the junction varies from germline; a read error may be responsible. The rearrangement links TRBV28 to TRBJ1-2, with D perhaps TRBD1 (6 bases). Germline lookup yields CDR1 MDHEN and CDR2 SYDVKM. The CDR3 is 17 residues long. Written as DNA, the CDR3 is TGTGCCCGCAGTTTCGGGGGGCGGGGGGGGTCTCACTATGGCTACACCTTC. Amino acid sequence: CARSFGGRGGSHYGYTF.

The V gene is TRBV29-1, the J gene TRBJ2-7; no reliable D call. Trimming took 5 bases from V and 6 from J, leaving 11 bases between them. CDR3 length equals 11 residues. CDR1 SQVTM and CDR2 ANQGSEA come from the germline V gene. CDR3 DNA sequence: TGCAGCGTTCTCTCCCCCGGCGAGCAGTACTTC. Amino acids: CSVLSPGEQYF.

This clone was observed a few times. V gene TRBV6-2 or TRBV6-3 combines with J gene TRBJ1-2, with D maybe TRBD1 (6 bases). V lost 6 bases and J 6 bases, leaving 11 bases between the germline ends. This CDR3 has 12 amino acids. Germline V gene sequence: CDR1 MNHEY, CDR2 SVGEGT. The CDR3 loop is CASSSYRDGYTF. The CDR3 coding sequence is TGTGCCAGCAGCTCCTACAGGGATGGCTACACCTTC.

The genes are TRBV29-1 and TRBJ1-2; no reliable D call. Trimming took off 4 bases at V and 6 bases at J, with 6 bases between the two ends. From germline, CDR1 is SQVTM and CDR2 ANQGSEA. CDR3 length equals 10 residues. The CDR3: CSVGPDGYTF. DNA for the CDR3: TGCAGCGTTGGGCCCGATGGCTACACCTTC.

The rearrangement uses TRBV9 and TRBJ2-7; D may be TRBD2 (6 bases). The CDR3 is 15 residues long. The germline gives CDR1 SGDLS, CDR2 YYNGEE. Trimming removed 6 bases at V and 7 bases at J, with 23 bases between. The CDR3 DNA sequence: TGTGCCAGCATAGAGGGCGGCACTAGCTGGTGGGAGCAGTACTTC. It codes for CASIEGGTSWWEQYF.

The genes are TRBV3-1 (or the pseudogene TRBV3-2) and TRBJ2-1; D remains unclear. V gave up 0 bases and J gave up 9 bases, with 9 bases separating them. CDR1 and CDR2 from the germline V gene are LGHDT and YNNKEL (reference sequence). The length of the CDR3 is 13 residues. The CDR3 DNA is TGTGCCAGCAGCCAAGATTTCGGGTCTGAGCAGTTCTTC. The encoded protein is CASSQDFGSEQFF.

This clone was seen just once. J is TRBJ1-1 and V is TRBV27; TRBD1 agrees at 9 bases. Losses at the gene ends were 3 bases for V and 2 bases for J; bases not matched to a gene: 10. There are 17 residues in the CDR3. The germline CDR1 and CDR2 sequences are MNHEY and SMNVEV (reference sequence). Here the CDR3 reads CASSFSRQGGFNTEAFF. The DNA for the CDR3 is TGTGCCAGCAGTTTTTCTAGACAGGGGGGCTTTAACACTGAAGCTTTCTTT.